This TCR beta chain was obtained from a study of T cells in Graves' hyperthyroidism and ophthalmopathy. The source material, RNA transcripts, was used to amplify TCR beta CDR3 regions. HTBI primers were used for first-round RT-PCR of the TCR CDR3. TCRdb itself ran the multiplex PCR reads through MiXCR, one entry per CDR3 protein. The sample has around 620,000 distinct CDR3 sequences; roughly 50% are singletons. In its sample, this clonotype was seen a few times. The antigen is not known. Study results and caveats: Blood held most thyroid clonotypes expanded above 0.001 frequency.

CDR3 size: 13 residues. Trimming removed 9 bases from V and 4 bases from J; junction bases left unmatched: 8. Germline V lookup: CDR1 SGHTA, CDR2 FQGNSA. The sequenced sample was peripheral blood or thyroid tissue (not recorded which). V and J are TRBV7-2 and TRBJ2-5, with 7 bases aligning to TRBD1. The clonotype was recovered from an adult woman with Graves' disease, either hyperthyroidism or ophthalmopathy (not recorded which). The DNA for the CDR3 is TGTGCCAGTAGCAGCCGACAGGGAGAGACCCAGTACTTC. It encodes CASSSRQGETQYF.